The clone carrying this TCR beta chain was found a few times. The antigen remains undetermined. This sample is part of a study of OX40 agonist ivuxolimab in advanced cancers. About the study: At doses from 0.01 to 10 mg/kg, patients were given intravenous ivuxolimab every 2 weeks.

The assay was immunoSEQ multiplex PCR, and TCRdb's table has in-frame clones only and misses some. The sample has 70,000 or so clones; about 90% are singletons. Study-wide findings and caveats: CD4+ and CD8+ blood T cells expanded clonally by week 6 at 0.1 to 3.0 mg/kg.

The clonotype comes from an adult with an advanced solid tumor such as melanoma, head and neck, liver or kidney cancer. Sequenced material: CD4+ or CD8+ T cells sorted from blood, taken in a trial of the OX40 agonist ivuxolimab.

CDR3 nucleotides: TGTGCCAGCAGTCGTTTGACAGGGATTTACTCTGGGGCCAACGTCCTGACTTTC. It yields the protein CASSRLTGIYSGANVLTF. V and J are TRBV21-1 and TRBJ2-6; the table's D call TRBD1 went unverified against the DNA. TRBV21-1 is a pseudogene locus. The CDR3 covers 18 residues.